This T cell receptor beta chain appears in the sequencing data of a study of cytomegalovirus exposure and HLA in healthy donors. V lost 1 base and J lost 7, with 13 bases in between. This CDR3 is 14 amino acids long. Germline-derived CDR1 and CDR2 are LNHNV and YYDKDF (reference sequence). This PCR relied on a set of 60 Vbeta primers and 13 Jbeta primers. Assay: immunoSEQ multiplex PCR; the TCRdb copy retains only in-frame clones and omits some. This repertoire shows about 180,000 clones, about 80% found once; its top ten account for about 1.5%. The sequencing input was PBMCs. The receptor comes from a man between 18 and 35 years old in good health and CMV-seronegative. This chain connects TRBV15 to TRBJ1-2, with a tentative D call TRBD1 (5 bases). In DNA form, the CDR3 reads TGTGCCACCAGCAGAGGGCAGGGTCGAGGTGGCTACACCTTC. This gives the protein CATSRGQGRGGYTF.